This TCR beta chain was documented in a study of cytomegalovirus exposure and HLA in healthy donors. General observations from the study: An analysis that came later showed most CMV-associated TCR beta chains appearing HLA-restricted.

In its sample, this clone was seen a few times. What it binds is not known. Primers: 60 Vbeta forward and 13 Jbeta reverse. Using immunoSEQ multiplex PCR, the repertoire was profiled, and TCRdb retains in-frame clones only, with some absent. Of roughly 180,000 clones in the sample, about 83% were seen once. Germline V gives CDR1 MNHNY, CDR2 SVGAGI (reference sequence). The CDR3 contains 11 residues. V shed 5 bases and J shed 3 bases, with 4 bases lying between them. The chain has TRBV6-6 and TRBJ1-1; D unclear. Specimen: PBMCs. The receptor's source is a female donor in good health and CMV-seronegative. This CDR3 is CASSLYTEAFF. In DNA, the CDR3 is TGTGCCAGCAGTCTCTACACTGAAGCTTTCTTT.